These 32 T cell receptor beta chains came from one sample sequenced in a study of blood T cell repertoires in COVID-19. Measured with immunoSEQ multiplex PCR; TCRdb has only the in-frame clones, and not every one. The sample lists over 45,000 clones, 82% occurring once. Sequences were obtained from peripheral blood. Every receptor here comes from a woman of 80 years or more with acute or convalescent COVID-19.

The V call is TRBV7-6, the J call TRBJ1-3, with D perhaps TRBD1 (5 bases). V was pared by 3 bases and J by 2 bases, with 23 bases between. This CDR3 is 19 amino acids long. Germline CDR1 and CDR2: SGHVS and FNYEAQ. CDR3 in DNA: TGTGCCAGCAGCTTTTTACAGGCCCATAGTTCGGGAGCTGGAAACACCATATATTTT. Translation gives CASSFLQAHSSGAGNTIYF.

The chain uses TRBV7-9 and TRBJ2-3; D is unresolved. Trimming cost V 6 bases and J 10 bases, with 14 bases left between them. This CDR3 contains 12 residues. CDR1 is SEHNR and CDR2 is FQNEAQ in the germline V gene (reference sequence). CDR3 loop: CASSSNAVAQYF. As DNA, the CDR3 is TGTGCCAGCAGTTCGAACGCAGTGGCGCAGTATTTT.

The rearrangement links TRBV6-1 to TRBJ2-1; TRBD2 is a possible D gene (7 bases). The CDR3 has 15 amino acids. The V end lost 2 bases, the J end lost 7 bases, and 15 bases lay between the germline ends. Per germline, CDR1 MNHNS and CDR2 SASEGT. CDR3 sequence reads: CASSEFGGGGNEQFF. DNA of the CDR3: TGTGCCAGCAGTGAATTCGGGGGAGGGGGAAATGAGCAGTTCTTC.

Here the CDR3 DNA reads TGCGCCAGCAGCTTGGATGGGCTTCAGCCCCAGCATTTT. It codes for CASSLDGLQPQHF. The rearrangement joins TRBV5-1 to TRBJ1-5; no definite D call. The V and J ends lost 0 bases and 6 bases respectively, with 7 bases between them. Per germline, CDR1 SGHRS and CDR2 YFSETQ. CDR3 length: 13 residues. Full variable domain (outside the CDR3, taken from reference TRBV5-1 and TRBJ1-5): KAGVTQTPRYLIKTRGQQVTLSCSPISGHRSVSWYQQTPGQGLQFLFEYFSETQRNKGNFPGRFSGRQFSNSRSEMNVSTLELGDSALYLCASSLDGLQPQHFGDGTRLSIL.

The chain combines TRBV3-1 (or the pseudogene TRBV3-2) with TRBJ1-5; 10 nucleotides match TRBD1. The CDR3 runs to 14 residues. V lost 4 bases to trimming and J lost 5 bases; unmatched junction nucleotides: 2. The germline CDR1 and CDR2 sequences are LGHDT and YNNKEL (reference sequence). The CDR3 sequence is CASSRQGADQPQHF. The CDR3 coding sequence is TGTGCCAGCAGCCGACAGGGGGCCGATCAGCCCCAGCATTTT.

The CDR3 sequence is CASSQDLPGGFFYEQYF. In DNA form, the CDR3 reads TGCGCCAGCAGCCAAGACCTTCCGGGAGGCTTTTTTTACGAGCAGTACTTC. The chain has TRBV4-1 and TRBJ2-7, with 7 bases fitting TRBD2. The J segment lost 4 bases and the V segment lost 0 bases, leaving 12 bases of the junction unmatched. CDR3 length: 17 residues. Germline V gene data show CDR1 as MGHRA and CDR2 as YSYEKL.

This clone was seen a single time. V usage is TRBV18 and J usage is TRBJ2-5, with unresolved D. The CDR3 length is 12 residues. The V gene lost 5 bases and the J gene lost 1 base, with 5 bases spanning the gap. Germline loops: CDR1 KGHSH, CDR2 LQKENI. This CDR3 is CASSTVQETQYF. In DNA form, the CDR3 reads TGTGCCAGCTCAACTGTCCAAGAGACCCAGTACTTC.

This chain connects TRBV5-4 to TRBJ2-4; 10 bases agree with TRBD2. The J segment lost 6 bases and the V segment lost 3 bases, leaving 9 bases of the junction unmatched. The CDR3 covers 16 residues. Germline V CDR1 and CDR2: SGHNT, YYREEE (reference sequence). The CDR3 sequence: CASSSEREGFVNIQYF. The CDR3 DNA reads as TGTGCCAGCAGCTCCGAGCGGGAGGGCTTTGTAAACATTCAGTACTTC.

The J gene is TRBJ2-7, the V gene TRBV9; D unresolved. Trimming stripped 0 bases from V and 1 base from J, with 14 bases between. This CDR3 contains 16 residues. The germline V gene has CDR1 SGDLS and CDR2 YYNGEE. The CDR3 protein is CASSVGGGTDSYEQYF. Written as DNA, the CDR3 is TGTGCCAGCAGCGTAGGAGGCGGTACGGATTCCTACGAGCAGTACTTC. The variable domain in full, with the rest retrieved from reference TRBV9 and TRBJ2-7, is DSGVTQTPKHLITATGQRVTLRCSPRSGDLSVYWYQQSLDQGLQFLIQYYNGEERAKGNILERFSAQQFPDLHSELNLSSLELGDSALYFCASSVGGGTDSYEQYFGPGTRLTVT.

The CDR3, as DNA: TGTGCCAGCAGCTTAGGCACAGGGTATAGAGAGACCCAGTACTTC. Translated, it gives CASSLGTGYRETQYF. This rearrangement joins TRBV7-3 to TRBJ2-5; TRBD1 is a possible D gene (6 bases). There are 15 residues in the CDR3. The germline V gene encodes CDR1 SGHTA and CDR2 FQGTGA. V lost 2 bases and J 4 bases, leaving 14 bases between the germline ends. Drawing the rest from reference TRBV7-3 and TRBJ2-5, the complete variable domain is GAGVSQTPSNKVTEKGKYVELRCDPISGHTALYWYRQSLGQGPEFLIYFQGTGAADDSGLPNDRFFAVRPEGSVSTLKIQRTERGDSAVYLCASSLGTGYRETQYFGPGTRLLVL.

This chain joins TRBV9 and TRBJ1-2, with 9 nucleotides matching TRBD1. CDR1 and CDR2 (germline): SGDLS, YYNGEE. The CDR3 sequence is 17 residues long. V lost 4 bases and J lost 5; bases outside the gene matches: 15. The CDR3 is CASSFLGGGQGCYGYTF. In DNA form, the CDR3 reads TGTGCCAGCAGCTTCCTGGGGGGAGGACAGGGGTGTTATGGCTACACCTTC.

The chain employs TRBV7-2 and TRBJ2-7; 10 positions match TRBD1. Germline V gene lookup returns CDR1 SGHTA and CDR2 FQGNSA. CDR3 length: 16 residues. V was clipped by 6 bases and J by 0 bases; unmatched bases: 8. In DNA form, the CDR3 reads TGTGCCAGCAGATATACGGGACAGGGGACCTCCTACGAGCAGTACTTC. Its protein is CASRYTGQGTSYEQYF.

CDR3 DNA sequence: TGTGCCAGCAGTGAAACAGGGAGAGTTGAAAAACTGTTTTTT. Its translation: CASSETGRVEKLFF. V is TRBV6-1 and J is TRBJ1-4; weak D call: TRBD1 (6 bases). The CDR3 has 14 residues. Trimming took 2 bases from V and 7 from J, leaving 11 bases between them. Per germline, CDR1 MNHNS and CDR2 SASEGT.

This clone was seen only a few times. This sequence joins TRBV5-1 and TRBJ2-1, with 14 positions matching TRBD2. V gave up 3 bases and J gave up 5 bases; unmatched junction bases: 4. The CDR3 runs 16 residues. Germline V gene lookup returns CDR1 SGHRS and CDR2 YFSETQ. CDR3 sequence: CASSSGLAGGHNEQFF. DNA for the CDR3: TGCGCCAGCAGCTCCGGACTAGCGGGAGGCCACAATGAGCAGTTCTTC. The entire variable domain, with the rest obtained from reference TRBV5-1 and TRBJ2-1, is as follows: KAGVTQTPRYLIKTRGQQVTLSCSPISGHRSVSWYQQTPGQGLQFLFEYFSETQRNKGNFPGRFSGRQFSNSRSEMNVSTLELGDSALYLCASSSGLAGGHNEQFFGPGTRLTVL.

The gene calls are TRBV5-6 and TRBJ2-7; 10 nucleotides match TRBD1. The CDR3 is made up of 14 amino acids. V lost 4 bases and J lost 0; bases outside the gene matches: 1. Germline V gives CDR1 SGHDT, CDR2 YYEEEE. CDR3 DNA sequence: TGTGCCAGCAGCAGGACAGGGGGCTCCTACGAGCAGTACTTC. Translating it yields CASSRTGGSYEQYF.

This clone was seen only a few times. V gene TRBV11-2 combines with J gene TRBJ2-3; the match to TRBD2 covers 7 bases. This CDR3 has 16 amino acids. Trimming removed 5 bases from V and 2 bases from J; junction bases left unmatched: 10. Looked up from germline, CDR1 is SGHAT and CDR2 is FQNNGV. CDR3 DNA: TGTGCCAGCAGCAAGGGGCGGGGAGGGGTCACAGATACGCAGTATTTT. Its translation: CASSKGRGGVTDTQYF.

CDR3 loop: CASSKQRTSSYNEQFF. DNA for the CDR3: TGTGCCAGCAGCAAACAGAGGACTAGTTCTTACAATGAGCAGTTCTTC. This chain connects TRBV9 to TRBJ2-1; TRBD2 agrees at 7 bases. Losses at the gene ends were 4 bases for V and 4 bases for J; bases not matched to a gene: 11. The CDR3 consists of 16 residues. Germline V gives CDR1 SGDLS, CDR2 YYNGEE.

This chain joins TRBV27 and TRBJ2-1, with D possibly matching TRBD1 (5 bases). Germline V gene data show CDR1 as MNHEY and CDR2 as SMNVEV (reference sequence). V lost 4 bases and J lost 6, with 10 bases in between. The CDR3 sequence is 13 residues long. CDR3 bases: TGTGCCAGCAGTTCAGGGTGGGGCAATGAGCAGTTCTTC. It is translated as CASSSGWGNEQFF.

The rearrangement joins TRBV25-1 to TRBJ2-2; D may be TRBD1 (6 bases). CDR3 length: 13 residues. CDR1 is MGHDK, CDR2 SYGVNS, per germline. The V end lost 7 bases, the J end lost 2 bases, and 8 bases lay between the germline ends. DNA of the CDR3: TGTGCCAGCAACAGGGATAACACCGGGGAGCTGTTTTTT. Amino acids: CASNRDNTGELFF.

CDR3: CASSITHRARNEQFF. The CDR3 bases are TGTGCCAGCAGTATAACCCACCGAGCCCGAAATGAGCAGTTCTTC. The chain is built from TRBV28 and TRBJ2-1; D ambiguous. The CDR3 spans 15 residues. The V end lost 5 bases, the J end lost 7 bases, and 18 bases lay between the germline ends. Germline CDR1 is MDHEN and CDR2 is SYDVKM. Looking up the rest from reference TRBV28 and TRBJ2-1 gives the full variable domain: DVKVTQSSRYLVKRTGEKVFLECVQDMDHENMFWYRQDPGLGLRLIYFSYDVKMKEKGDIPEGYSVSREKKERFSLILESASTNQTSMYLCASSITHRARNEQFFGPGTRLTVL.

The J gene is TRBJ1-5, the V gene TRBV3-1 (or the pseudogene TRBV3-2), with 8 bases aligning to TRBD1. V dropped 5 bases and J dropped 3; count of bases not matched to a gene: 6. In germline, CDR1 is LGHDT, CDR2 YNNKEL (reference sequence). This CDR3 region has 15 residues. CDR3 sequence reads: CASSLGQGPNQPQHF. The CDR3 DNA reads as TGTGCCAGCAGCTTAGGACAGGGCCCCAATCAGCCCCAGCATTTT.

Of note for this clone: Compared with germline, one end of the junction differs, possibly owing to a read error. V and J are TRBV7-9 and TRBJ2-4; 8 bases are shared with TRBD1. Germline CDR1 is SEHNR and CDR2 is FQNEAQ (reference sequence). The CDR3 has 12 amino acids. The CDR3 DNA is TGTGCCAGCAGCTCGACAGGGGACATCCAGTACTTC. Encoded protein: CASSSTGDIQYF.

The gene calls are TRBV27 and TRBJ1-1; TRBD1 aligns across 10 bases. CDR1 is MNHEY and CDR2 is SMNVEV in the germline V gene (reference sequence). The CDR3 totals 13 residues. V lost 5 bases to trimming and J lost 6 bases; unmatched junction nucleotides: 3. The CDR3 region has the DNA TGTGCCAGCAGTCTAGGACAGGGGGCTGAAGCTTTCTTT. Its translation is CASSLGQGAEAFF.

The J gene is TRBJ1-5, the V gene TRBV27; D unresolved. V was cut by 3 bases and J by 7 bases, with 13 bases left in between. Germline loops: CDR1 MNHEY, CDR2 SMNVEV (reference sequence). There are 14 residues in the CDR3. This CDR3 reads CASSFRGEGQPQHF. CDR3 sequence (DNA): TGTGCCAGCAGTTTTCGGGGAGAGGGCCAGCCCCAGCATTTT.

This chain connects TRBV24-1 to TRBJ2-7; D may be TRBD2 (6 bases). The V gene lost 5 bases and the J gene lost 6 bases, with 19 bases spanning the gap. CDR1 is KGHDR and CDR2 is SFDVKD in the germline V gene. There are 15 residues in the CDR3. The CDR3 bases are TGTGCCACCAGTGGGCATGGGCAGGGAGGCGGCGAGCAGTACTTC. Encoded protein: CATSGHGQGGGEQYF.

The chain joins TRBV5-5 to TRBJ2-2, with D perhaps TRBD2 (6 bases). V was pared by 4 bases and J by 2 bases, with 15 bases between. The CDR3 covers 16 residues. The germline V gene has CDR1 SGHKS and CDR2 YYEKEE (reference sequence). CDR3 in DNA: TGTGCCAGCAGCCGCCTTTCGGGGACTAACACCGGGGAGCTGTTTTTT. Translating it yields CASSRLSGTNTGELFF. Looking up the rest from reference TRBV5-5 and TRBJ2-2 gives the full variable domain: DAGVTQSPTHLIKTRGQQVTLRCSPISGHKSVSWYQQVLGQGPQFIFQYYEKEERGRGNFPDRFSARQFPNYSSELNVNALLLGDSALYLCASSRLSGTNTGELFFGEGSRLTVL.

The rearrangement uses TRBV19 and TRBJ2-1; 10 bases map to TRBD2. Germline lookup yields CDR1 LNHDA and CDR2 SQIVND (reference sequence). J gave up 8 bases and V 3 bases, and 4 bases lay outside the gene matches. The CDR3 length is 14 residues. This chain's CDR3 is CASSMGLANDEQFF. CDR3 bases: TGTGCCAGTAGTATGGGACTAGCGAACGATGAGCAGTTCTTC.

The CDR3 reads CASSMKAGLPSPLHF. In DNA form, the CDR3 reads TGTGCCAGTAGTATGAAGGCAGGGTTACCGTCACCCCTCCACTTT. The J gene is TRBJ1-6, the V gene TRBV19, with D perhaps matching TRBD1 (5 bases). V lost 3 bases and J 10 bases, leaving 16 bases between the germline ends. This CDR3 is built from 15 residues. CDR1 is LNHDA, CDR2 SQIVND, per germline (reference sequence).

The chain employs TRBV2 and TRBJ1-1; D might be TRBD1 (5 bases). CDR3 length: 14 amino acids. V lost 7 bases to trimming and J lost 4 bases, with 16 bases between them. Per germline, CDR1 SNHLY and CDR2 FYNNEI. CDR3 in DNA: TGTGCCAGCATAGTCGGAGGGGCGGGCACTGAAGCTTTCTTT. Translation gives CASIVGGAGTEAFF.

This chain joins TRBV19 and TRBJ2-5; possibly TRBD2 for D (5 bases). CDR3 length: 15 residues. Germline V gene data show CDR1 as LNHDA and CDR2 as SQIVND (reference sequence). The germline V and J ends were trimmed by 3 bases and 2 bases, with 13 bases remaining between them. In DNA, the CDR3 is TGTGCCAGTAGTATTAGCGCAACTATTCAAGAGACCCAGTACTTC. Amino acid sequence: CASSISATIQETQYF.

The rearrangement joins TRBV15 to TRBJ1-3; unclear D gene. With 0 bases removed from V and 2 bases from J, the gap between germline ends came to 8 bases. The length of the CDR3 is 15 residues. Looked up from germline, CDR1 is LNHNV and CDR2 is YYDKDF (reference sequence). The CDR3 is CATSRDTGAGNTIYF. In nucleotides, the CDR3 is TGTGCCACCAGCAGAGATACGGGTGCTGGAAACACCATATATTTT.

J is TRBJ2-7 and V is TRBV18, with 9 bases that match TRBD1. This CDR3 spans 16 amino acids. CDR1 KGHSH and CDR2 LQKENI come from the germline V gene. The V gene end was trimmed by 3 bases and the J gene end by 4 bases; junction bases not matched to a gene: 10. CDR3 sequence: CASSPQPGQGPYEQYF. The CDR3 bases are TGTGCCAGCTCACCCCAACCGGGACAGGGCCCGTACGAGCAGTACTTC.